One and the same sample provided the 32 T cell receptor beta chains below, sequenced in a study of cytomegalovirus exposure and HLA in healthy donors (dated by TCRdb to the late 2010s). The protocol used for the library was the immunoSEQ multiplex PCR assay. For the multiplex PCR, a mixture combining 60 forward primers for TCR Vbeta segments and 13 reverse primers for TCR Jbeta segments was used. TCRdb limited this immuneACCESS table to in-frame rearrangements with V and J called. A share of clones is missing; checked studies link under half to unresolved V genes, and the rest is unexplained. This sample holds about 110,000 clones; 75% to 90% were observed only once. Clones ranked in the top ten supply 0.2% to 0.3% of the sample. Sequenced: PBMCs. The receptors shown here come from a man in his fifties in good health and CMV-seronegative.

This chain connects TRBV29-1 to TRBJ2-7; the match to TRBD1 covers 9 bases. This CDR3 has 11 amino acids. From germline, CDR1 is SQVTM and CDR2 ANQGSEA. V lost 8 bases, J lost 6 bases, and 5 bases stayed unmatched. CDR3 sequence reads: CSIDRGAEQYF. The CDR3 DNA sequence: TGCAGCATAGACAGGGGGGCCGAGCAGTACTTC.

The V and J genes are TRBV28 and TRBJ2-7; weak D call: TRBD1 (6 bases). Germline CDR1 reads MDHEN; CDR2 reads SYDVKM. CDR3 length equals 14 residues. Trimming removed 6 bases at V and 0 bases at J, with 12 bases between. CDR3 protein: CASRMQGNSYEQYF. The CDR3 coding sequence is TGTGCCAGCAGGATGCAGGGGAACTCCTACGAGCAGTACTTC.

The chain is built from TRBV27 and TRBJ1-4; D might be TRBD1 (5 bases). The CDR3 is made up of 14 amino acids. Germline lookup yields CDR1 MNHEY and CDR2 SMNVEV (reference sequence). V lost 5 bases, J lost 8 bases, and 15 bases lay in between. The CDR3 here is CASSPPPWGEKLFF. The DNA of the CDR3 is TGTGCCAGCAGTCCCCCCCCATGGGGCGAAAAACTGTTTTTT.

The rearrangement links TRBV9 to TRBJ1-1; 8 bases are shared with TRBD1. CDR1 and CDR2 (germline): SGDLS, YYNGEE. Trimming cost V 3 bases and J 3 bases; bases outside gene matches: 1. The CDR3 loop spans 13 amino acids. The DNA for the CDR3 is TGTGCCAGCAGCGACAGGGGGTACACTGAAGCTTTCTTT. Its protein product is CASSDRGYTEAFF.

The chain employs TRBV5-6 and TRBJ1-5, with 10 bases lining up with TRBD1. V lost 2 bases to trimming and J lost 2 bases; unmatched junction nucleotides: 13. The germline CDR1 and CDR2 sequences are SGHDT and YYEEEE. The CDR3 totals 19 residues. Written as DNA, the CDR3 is TGTGCCAGCAGCTTTAGACGCGGACAGGGGGGTGGTGGCAATCAGCCCCAGCATTTT. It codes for CASSFRRGQGGGGNQPQHF.

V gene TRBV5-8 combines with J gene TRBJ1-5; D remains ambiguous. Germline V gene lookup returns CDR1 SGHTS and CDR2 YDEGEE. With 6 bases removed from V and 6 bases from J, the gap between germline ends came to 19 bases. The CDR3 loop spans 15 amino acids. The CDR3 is CASTYPPSRGQPQHF. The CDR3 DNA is TGTGCCAGCACCTACCCCCCCAGCCGGGGTCAGCCCCAGCATTTT. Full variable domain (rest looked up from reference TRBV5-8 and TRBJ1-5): EAGVTQSPTHLIKTRGQQATLRCSPISGHTSVYWYQQALGLGLQFLLWYDEGEERNRGNFPPRFSGRQFPNYSSELNVNALELEDSALYLCASTYPPSRGQPQHFGDGTRLSIL.

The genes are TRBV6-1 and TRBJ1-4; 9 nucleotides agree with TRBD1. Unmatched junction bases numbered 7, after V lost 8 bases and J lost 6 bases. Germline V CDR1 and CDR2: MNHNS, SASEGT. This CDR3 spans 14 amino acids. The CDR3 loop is CASWRDRVDEKLFF. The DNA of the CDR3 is TGTGCCAGCTGGCGGGACAGGGTTGATGAAAAACTGTTTTTT.

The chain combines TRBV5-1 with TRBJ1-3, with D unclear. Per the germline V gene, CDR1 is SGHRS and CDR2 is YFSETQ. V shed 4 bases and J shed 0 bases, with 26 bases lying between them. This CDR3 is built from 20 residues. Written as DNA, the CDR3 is TGCGCCAGCAGCCTGGTTGGGCACCAAAGCCCCCTGCTCTCTGGAAACACCATATATTTT. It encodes CASSLVGHQSPLLSGNTIYF.

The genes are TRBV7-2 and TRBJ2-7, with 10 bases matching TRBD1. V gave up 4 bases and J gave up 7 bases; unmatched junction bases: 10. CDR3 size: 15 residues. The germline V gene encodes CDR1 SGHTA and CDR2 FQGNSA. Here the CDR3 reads CASSWNRQGAREQYF. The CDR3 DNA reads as TGTGCCAGCAGCTGGAATCGACAGGGGGCGCGGGAGCAGTACTTC.

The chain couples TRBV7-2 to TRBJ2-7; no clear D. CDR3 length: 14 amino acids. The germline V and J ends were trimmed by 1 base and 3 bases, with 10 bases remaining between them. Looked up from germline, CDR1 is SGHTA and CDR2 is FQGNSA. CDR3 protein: CASSLGPSGYEQYF. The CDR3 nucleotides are TGTGCCAGCAGCTTAGGGCCCTCGGGCTACGAGCAGTACTTC.

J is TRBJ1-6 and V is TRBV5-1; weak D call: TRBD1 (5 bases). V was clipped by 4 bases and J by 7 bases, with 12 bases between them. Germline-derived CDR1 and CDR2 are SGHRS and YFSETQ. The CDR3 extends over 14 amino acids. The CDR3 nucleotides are TGCGCCAGCAGCCTTACGGGGGAGAATTCACCCCTCCACTTT. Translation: CASSLTGENSPLHF.

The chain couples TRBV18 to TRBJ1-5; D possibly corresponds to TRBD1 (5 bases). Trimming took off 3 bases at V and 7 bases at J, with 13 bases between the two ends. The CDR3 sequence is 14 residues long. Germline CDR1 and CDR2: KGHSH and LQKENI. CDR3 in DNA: TGTGCCAGCTCACCGGGCGGGGGGGAACAGCCCCAGCATTTT. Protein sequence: CASSPGGGEQPQHF.

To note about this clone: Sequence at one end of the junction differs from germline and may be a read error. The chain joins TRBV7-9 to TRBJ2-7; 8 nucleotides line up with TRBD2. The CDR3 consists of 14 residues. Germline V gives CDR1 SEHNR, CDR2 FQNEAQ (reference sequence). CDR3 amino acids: CSSSFGAGAYEQYF. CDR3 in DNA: TGTTCCAGCAGCTTCGGAGCGGGGGCCTACGAGCAGTACTTC.

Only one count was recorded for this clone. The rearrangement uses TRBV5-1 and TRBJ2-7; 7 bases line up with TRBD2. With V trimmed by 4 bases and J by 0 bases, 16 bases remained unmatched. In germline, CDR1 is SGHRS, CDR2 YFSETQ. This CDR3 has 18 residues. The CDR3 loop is CASSPIGGSRPSSYEQYF. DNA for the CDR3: TGCGCCAGCAGCCCAATCGGCGGGAGTCGACCCAGCTCCTACGAGCAGTACTTC.

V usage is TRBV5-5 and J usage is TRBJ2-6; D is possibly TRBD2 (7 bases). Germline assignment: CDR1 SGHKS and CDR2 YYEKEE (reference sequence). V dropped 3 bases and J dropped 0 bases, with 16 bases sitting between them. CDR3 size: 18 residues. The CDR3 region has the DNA TGTGCCAGCAGCTCGGGGGGACAATTGGCCTCTGGGGCCAACGTCCTGACTTTC. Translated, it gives CASSSGGQLASGANVLTF.

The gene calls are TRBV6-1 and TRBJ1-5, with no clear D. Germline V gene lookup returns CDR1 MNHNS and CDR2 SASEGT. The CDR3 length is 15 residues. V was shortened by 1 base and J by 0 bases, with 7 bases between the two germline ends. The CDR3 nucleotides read TGTGCCAGCAGTGAAGGGGAGTATAGCAATCAGCCCCAGCATTTT. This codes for CASSEGEYSNQPQHF.

CDR3 sequence reads: CASSLSQGRETQYF. CDR3 coding DNA: TGTGCCAGCAGTTTATCACAGGGCCGGGAGACCCAGTACTTC. The chain links TRBV27 to TRBJ2-5; D may be TRBD1 (6 bases). This CDR3 has 14 residues. CDR1 and CDR2 (germline): MNHEY, SMNVEV (reference sequence). Trimming stripped 0 bases from V and 5 bases from J, with 10 bases between.

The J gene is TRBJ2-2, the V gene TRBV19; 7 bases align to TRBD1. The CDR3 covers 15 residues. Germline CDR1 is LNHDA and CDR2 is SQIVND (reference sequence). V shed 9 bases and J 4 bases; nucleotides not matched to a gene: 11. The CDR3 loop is CARSQGTEPTGELFF. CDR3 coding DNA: TGTGCCAGGAGTCAGGGGACAGAACCCACCGGGGAGCTGTTTTTT. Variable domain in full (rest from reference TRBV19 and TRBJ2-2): DGGITQSPKYLFRKEGQNVTLSCEQNLNHDAMYWYRQDPGQGLRLIYYSQIVNDFQKGDIAEGYSVSREKKESFPLTVTSAQKNPTAFYLCARSQGTEPTGELFFGEGSRLTVL.

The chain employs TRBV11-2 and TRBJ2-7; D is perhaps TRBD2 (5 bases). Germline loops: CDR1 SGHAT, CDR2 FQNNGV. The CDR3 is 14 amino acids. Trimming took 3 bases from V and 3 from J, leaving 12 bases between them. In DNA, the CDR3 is TGTGCCAGCAGCTTGCCGGAGGTACACTACGAGCAGTACTTC. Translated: CASSLPEVHYEQYF.

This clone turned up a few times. The CDR3 nucleotides read TGTGCCAGCAGCACCTCGGTCATTCAGCCCCAGCATTTT. Amino acids: CASSTSVIQPQHF. The chain links TRBV7-8 to TRBJ1-5; D gene ambiguous. Between the trimmed V and J ends, which lost 5 bases and 6 bases, there was a span of 11 bases. Per the germline V gene, CDR1 is SGHVS and CDR2 is FQNEAQ. The CDR3 runs to 13 residues.

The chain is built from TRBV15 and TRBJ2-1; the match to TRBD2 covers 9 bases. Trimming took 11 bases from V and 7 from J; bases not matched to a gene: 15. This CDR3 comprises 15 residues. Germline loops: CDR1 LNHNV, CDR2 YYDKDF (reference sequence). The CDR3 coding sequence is TGTGCCTCCCTCCGGGCGGGAGGGCCGTTAAATGAGCAGTTCTTC. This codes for CASLRAGGPLNEQFF.

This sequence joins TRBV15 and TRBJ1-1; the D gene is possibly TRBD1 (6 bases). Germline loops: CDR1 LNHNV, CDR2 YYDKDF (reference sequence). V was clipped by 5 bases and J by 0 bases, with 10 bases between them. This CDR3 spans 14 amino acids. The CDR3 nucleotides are TGTGCCACCAGCCCCGGGACATTGAACACTGAAGCTTTCTTT. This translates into CATSPGTLNTEAFF.

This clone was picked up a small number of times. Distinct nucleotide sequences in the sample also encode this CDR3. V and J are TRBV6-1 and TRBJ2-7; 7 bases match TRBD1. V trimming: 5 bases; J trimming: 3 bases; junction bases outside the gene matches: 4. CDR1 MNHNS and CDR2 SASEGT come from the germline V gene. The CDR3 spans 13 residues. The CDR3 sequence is CASSTRDSYEQYF. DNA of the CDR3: TGTGCCAGCAGTACCCGGGACAGCTACGAGCAGTACTTC.

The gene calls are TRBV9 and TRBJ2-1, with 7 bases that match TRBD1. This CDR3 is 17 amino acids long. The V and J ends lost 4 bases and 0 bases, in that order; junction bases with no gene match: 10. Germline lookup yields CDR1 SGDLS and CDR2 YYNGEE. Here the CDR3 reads CASSPHAPGGSYNEQFF. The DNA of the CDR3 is TGTGCCAGCAGCCCTCACGCTCCAGGGGGCTCCTACAATGAGCAGTTCTTC.

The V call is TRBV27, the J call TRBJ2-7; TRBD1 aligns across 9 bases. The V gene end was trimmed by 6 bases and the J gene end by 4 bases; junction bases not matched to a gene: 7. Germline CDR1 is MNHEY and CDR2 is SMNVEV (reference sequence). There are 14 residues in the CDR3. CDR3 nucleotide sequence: TGTGCCAGCAGCTCCGGGACAGGGTGGTACGAGCAGTACTTC. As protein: CASSSGTGWYEQYF.

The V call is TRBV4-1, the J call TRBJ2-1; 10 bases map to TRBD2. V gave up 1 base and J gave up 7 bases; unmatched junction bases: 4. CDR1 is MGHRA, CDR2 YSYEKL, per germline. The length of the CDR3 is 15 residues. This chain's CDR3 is CASSQVPSGRNEQFF. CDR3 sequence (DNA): TGCGCCAGCAGCCAAGTGCCTAGCGGGAGAAATGAGCAGTTCTTC.

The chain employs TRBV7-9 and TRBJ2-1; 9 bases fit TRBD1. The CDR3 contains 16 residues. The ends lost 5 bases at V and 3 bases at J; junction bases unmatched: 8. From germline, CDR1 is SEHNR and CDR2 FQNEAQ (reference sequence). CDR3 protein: CASSPTKTGGYNEQFF. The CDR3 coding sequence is TGTGCCAGCAGCCCTACTAAGACAGGGGGCTACAATGAGCAGTTCTTC.

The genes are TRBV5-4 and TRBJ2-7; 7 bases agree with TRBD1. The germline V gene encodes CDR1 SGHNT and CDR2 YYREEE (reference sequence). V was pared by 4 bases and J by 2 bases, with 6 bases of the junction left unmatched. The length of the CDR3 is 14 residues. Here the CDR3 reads CASSRDSAAYEQYF. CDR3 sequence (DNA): TGTGCCAGCAGCCGGGACAGCGCGGCCTACGAGCAGTACTTC.

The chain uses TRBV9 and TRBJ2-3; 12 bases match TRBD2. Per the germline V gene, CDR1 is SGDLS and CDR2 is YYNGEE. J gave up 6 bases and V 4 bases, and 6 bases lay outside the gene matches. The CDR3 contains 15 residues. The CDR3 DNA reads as TGTGCCAGCAGCTCGCAACTAGCGGGGGGCGATACGCAGTATTTT. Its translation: CASSSQLAGGDTQYF.

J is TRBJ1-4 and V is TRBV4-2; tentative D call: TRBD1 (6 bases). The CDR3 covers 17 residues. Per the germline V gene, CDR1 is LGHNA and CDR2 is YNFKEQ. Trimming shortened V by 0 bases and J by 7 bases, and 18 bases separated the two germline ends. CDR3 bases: TGTGCCAGCAGCCAAGAAGGAGTCAGGGGCTGGGTTGAAAAACTGTTTTTT. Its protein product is CASSQEGVRGWVEKLFF.

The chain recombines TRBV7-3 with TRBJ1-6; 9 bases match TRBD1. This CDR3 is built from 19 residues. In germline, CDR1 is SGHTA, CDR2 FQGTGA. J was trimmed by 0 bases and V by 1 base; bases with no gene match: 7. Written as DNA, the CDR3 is TGTGCCAGCAGCTTAATTCTGGGGACAGGGCTCTCCTATAATTCACCCCTCCACTTT. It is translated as CASSLILGTGLSYNSPLHF.

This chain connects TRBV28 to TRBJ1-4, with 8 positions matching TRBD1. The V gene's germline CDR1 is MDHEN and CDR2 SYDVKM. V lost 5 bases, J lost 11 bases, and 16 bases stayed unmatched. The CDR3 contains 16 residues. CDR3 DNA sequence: TGTGCCAGCAGTCCTCTGACCGGGACAGGTAGCGATAAACTGTTTTTT. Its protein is CASSPLTGTGSDKLFF.